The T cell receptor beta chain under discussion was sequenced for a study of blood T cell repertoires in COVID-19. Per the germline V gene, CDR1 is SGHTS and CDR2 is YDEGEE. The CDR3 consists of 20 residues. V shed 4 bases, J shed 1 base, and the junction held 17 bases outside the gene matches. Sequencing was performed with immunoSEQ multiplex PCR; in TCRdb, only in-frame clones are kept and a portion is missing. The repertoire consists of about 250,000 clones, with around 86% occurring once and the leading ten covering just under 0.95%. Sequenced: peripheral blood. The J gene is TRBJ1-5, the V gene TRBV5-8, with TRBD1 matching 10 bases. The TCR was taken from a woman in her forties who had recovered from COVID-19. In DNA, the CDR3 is TGTGCCAGCAGCAGGGAGCGAGGGACAGGGGCTTGGGTCAGCAATCAGCCCCAGCATTTT. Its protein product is CASSRERGTGAWVSNQPQHF.